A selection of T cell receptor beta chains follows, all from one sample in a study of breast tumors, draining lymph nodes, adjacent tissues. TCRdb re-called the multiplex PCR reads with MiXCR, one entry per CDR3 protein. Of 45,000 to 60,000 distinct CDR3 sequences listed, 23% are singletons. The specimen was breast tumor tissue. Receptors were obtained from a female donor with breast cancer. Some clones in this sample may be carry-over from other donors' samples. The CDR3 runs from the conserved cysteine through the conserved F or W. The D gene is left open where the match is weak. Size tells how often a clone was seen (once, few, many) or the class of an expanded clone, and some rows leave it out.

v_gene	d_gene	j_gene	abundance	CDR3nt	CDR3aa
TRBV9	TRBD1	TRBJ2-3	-	TGTGCCAGCAGTAGTCGACAGGGGCTCACAGATACGCAGTATTTT	CASSSRQGLTDTQYF
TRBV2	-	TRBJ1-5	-	TGTGCAAGCAGACGCAGGGATAACGATCAGCCCCAGCATTTT	CASRRRDNDQPQHF
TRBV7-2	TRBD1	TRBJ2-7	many	TGTGCCAGCAGCTACGACAGGGCCTACGAGCAGTACTTC	CASSYDRAYEQYF
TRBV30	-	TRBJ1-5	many	TGTGCCTGGACCAGTGGGAGCAATCAGCCCCAGCATTTT	CAWTSGSNQPQHF
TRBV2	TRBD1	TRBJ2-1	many	TGTGCCAGCAGTATCGACAGGGGGCCCCACAATGAGCAGTTCTTC	CASSIDRGPHNEQFF
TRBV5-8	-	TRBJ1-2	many	TGTGCCAGCAGCCCCTTAAACCGGGCCCCATCAGATTATGGCTACACCTTC	CASSPLNRAPSDYGYTF
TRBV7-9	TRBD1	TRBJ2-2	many	TGTGCCAGCAGCTTAGGAGGGGGCAGGCTAGCCACCGGGGAGCTGTTTTTT	CASSLGGGRLATGELFF
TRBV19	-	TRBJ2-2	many	TGTGCCAGTAAGGGACACCCCACCGGGGAGCTGTTTTTT	CASKGHPTGELFF
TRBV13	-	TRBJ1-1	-	TGTGCCAGCAAACTATACCGGGACAAGAACACTGAAGCTTTCTTT	CASKLYRDKNTEAFF
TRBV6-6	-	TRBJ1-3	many	TGTGCCAGCAGAGAGGGGCTCTCTGGAAACACCATATATTTT	CASREGLSGNTIYF
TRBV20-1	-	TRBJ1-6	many	TGCAGTGCTAGACCGGGACGGTATTCACCCCTCCACTTT	CSARPGRYSPLHF
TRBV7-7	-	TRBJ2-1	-	TGTGCTAGCAGCCCCGGGGTGCATAATGAGCAGTTCTTC	CASSPGVHNEQFF
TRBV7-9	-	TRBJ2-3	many	TGTGCCAGCAGCTTAGGGGAGACAAGCAACACAGATACGGAGTATTTT	CASSLGETSNTDTEYF
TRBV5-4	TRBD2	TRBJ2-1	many	TGTGCCAGCAGCTTGGGCGGGGGGGCCAGCAATGAGCAGTTCTTC	CASSLGGGASNEQFF
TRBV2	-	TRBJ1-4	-	TGTGCCAGCACTAGCGAGGGGGGCCTAGGAGTGTTTTTT	CASTSEGGLGVFF
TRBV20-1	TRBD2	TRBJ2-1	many	TGCAGTGCTAGTACGGGCGGGAGCTACAATGAGCAGTTCTTC	CSASTGGSYNEQFF
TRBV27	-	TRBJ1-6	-	TGTGCCAGCAGTTTAGCCGGAACTGGGGTCGGCTCCTATAATTCACCCCTCCACTTT	CASSLAGTGVGSYNSPLHF
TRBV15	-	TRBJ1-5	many	TGTGCCACCAGCAGAGGACTAGATCAGCCCCAGCATTTT	CATSRGLDQPQHF
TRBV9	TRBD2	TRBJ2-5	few	TGTGCCAGCAGCCCCCGGACTAGCGGGGAGACCCAGTACTTC	CASSPRTSGETQYF
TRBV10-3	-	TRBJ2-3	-	TGTGCCATCAGTGAAGGAGCAGATACGCAGTATTTT	CAISEGADTQYF
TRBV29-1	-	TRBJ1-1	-	TGCAGCGGGTCTCACGGGGGTCAAATTGAAGCTTTCTTT	CSGSHGGQIEAFF